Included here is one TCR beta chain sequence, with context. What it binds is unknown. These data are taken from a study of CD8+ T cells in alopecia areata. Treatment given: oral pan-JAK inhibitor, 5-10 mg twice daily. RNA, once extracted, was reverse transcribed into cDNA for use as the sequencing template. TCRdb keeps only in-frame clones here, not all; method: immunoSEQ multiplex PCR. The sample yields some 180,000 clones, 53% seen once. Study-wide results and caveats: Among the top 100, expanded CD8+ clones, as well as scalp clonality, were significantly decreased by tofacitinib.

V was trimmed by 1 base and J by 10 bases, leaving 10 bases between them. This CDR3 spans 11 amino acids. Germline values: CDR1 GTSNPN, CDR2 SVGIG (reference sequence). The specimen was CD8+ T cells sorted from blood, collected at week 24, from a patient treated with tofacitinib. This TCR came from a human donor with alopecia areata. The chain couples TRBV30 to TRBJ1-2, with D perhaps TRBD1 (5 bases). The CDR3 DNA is TGTGCCTGGAGTGCGGGGGTGGACTACACCTTC. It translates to CAWSAGVDYTF.